The 15 T cell receptor beta chains listed next were all sequenced from one sample in a study of OX40 agonist ivuxolimab in advanced cancers. Repertoires were generated with immunoSEQ multiplex PCR, while TCRdb's copy carries only in-frame clones and drops some. The profile covers about 66,000 clones, with approximately 87% appearing a single time and about 0.66% taken by the ten largest. The sample in question was CD4+ or CD8+ T cells sorted from blood, obtained in a trial of the OX40 agonist ivuxolimab. Every receptor here comes from an adult with an advanced solid tumor such as melanoma, head and neck, liver or kidney cancer.

The chain couples TRBV2 to TRBJ1-5; tentative D call: TRBD1 (5 bases). CDR1 SNHLY and CDR2 FYNNEI come from the germline V gene. Trimming left V 6 bases short and J 2 bases short, with 14 bases between. CDR3 length: 15 residues. CDR3 in amino acids: CASRGDSGGNQPQHF. In DNA form, the CDR3 reads TGTGCCAGCAGGGGGGACTCAGGCGGCAATCAGCCCCAGCATTTT.

The chain has TRBV19 and TRBJ2-1; 10 nucleotides match TRBD1. This CDR3 contains 15 residues. Germline V gene data show CDR1 as LNHDA and CDR2 as SQIVND (reference sequence). The ends lost 4 bases at V and 4 bases at J; junction bases unmatched: 4. The CDR3 bases are TGTGCCAGTAGTACGGTGGGACAGGGGTACAATGAGCAGTTCTTC. Residues: CASSTVGQGYNEQFF.

The chain employs TRBV6-6 and TRBJ1-2; D uncertain. The ends were cut back, 9 bases at V and 0 bases at J, with 11 bases in the middle. The CDR3 totals 13 residues. Germline values: CDR1 MNHNY, CDR2 SVGAGI (reference sequence). The CDR3: CASTTDPNYGYTF. DNA of the CDR3: TGTGCCAGTACAACAGATCCTAACTATGGCTACACCTTC.

V gene TRBV5-1 combines with J gene TRBJ1-2; the D gene is possibly TRBD1 (5 bases). The CDR3 totals 13 residues. Germline CDR1 SGHRS, CDR2 YFSETQ. The germline V and J ends were trimmed by 4 bases and 5 bases, with 12 bases remaining between them. The CDR3 nucleotides read TGCGCCAGCAGCCAAGGGGCAGGATATGGCTACACCTTC. Its protein product is CASSQGAGYGYTF.

V and J are TRBV7-2 and TRBJ1-4; no clear D. The CDR3 has 17 amino acids. CDR1 is SGHTA and CDR2 is FQGNSA in the germline V gene. Between the trimmed V and J ends, which lost 1 base and 5 bases, there was a span of 17 bases. CDR3 amino acids: CASSLGPGGGLNEKLFF. DNA of the CDR3: TGTGCCAGCAGCTTAGGTCCGGGTGGTGGTCTCAATGAAAAACTGTTTTTT.

This chain connects TRBV19 to TRBJ2-1; TRBD2 matches 7 bases. J gave up 3 bases and V 5 bases, and 10 bases lay outside the gene matches. This CDR3 region has 16 residues. Germline CDR1 reads LNHDA; CDR2 reads SQIVND (reference sequence). The CDR3 DNA reads TGTGCCAGTAGTGGTCTGCGGGGGATTAACTACAATGAGCAGTTCTTC. Translating gives CASSGLRGINYNEQFF.

This clone was picked up one time. CDR3 in amino acids: CAISDSGGGQPQHF. DNA for the CDR3: TGTGCCATCAGTGACTCAGGGGGGGGTCAGCCCCAGCATTTT. This chain connects TRBV10-3 to TRBJ1-5; 7 bases agree with TRBD1. Trimming cost V 3 bases and J 6 bases; bases outside gene matches: 5. The germline gives CDR1 ENHRY, CDR2 SYGVKD. The length of the CDR3 is 14 residues.

This chain uses TRBV7-2 with TRBJ1-1; tentative D call: TRBD1 (5 bases). V lost 1 base and J 3 bases, leaving 12 bases between the germline ends. The V gene's germline CDR1 is SGHTA and CDR2 FQGNSA. The CDR3 runs 15 residues. The CDR3 bases are TGTGCCAGCAGCTTAGGGTGGGGGGACTACACTGAAGCTTTCTTT. It codes for CASSLGWGDYTEAFF.

V is TRBV10-1 and J is TRBJ2-1, with a weak D call TRBD1 (5 bases). The germline V gene has CDR1 WNHNN and CDR2 SYGVQD (reference sequence). The CDR3 totals 13 residues. With 2 bases removed from V and 8 bases from J, the gap between germline ends came to 10 bases. The CDR3 region is CASSERGSDEQFF. CDR3 coding DNA: TGCGCCAGCAGTGAGAGGGGTTCCGATGAGCAGTTCTTC.

The chain carries TRBV9 and TRBJ2-4, with TRBD1 identical over 9 bases. Germline assignment: CDR1 SGDLS and CDR2 YYNGEE. J gave up 5 bases and V 0 bases, and 12 bases lay outside the gene matches. This CDR3 region has 18 residues. CDR3 DNA sequence: TGTGCCAGCAGCGTAGATGTGGGGGGACAGGGAGGACAAAACATTCAGTACTTC. It codes for CASSVDVGGQGGQNIQYF.

This chain uses TRBV19 with TRBJ1-2; 7 nucleotides line up with TRBD1. V lost 6 bases, J lost 0 bases, and 10 bases stayed unmatched. Germline V lookup: CDR1 LNHDA, CDR2 SQIVND (reference sequence). This CDR3 contains 16 residues. The CDR3 DNA reads TGTGCCAGTAGCTGGGACAGCTCCGGTTCTAACTATGGCTACACCTTC. Residues: CASSWDSSGSNYGYTF.

The chain joins TRBV11-2 to TRBJ1-2; 9 positions agree with TRBD1. This CDR3 has 15 residues. CDR1 and CDR2 from the germline V gene are SGHAT and FQNNGV. V lost 3 bases to trimming and J lost 3 bases; unmatched junction nucleotides: 5. CDR3 sequence reads: CASSLTTGGYYGYTF. DNA of the CDR3: TGTGCCAGCAGCTTGACTACAGGGGGCTACTATGGCTACACCTTC.

Worth noting for this clone: At the DNA level, this CDR3 is encoded by other sequences in the same sample as well. The rearrangement links TRBV7-2 to TRBJ2-3; D ambiguous. This CDR3 region has 13 residues. The ends were cut back, 3 bases at V and 3 bases at J, with 7 bases in the middle. Germline V gives CDR1 SGHTA, CDR2 FQGNSA. CDR3 residues: CASSFRETDTQYF. The CDR3 nucleotides read TGTGCCAGCAGCTTCAGAGAAACAGATACGCAGTATTTT.

The chain recombines TRBV25-1 with TRBJ1-2, with 9 bases fitting TRBD1. Germline CDR1 MGHDK, CDR2 SYGVNS. Losses at the gene ends were 3 bases for V and 8 bases for J; bases not matched to a gene: 7. CDR3 size: 14 residues. The CDR3 bases are TGTGCCAGCAGTGAGGACAGGGGAGTGAGAGGCTACACCTTC. Translation gives CASSEDRGVRGYTF.

The genes are TRBV10-3 and TRBJ2-7, with 7 nucleotides matching TRBD1. V lost 6 bases to trimming and J lost 2 bases; unmatched junction nucleotides: 13. This CDR3 has 16 amino acids. Germline lookup yields CDR1 ENHRY and CDR2 SYGVKD. The CDR3 sequence: CAISSLRDSRTYEQYF. The DNA of the CDR3 is TGTGCCATCAGCTCCCTCCGGGACAGCCGAACCTACGAGCAGTACTTC.